What follows are 29 T cell receptor beta chains derived from one specimen sequenced in a study of regulatory T cells in long-lasting Graves disease. Specified time point: persistent/refractory GD, antithyroid drugs over 5 years with positive TRAb. From RNA extracted from PBMCs, the TCR library was made. Building of the TCR beta libraries involved iRepertoire HTBI primers and Arm-PCR of CDR3 regions. TCRdb reprocessed the multiplex PCR reads with MiXCR, giving one entry per CDR3 protein. The sample consists of 600,000 to 800,000 distinct CDR3 sequences, about 32% of them appearing once. The sequencing used peripheral blood mononuclear cells (PBMCs), collected when the disease was refractory, from a patient treated with antithyroid drugs. The receptors were gathered from a female donor with Graves disease.

This clonotype was observed a single time. The V gene is TRBV7-3, the J gene TRBJ2-5; D is possibly TRBD2 (5 bases). Germline-derived CDR1 and CDR2 are SGHTA and FQGTGA. V was clipped by 4 bases and J by 1 base, with 13 bases between them. This CDR3 contains 15 residues. The CDR3 DNA reads TGTGCCAGCAGCTCCTATCGGGGTCCCCAAGAGACCCAGTACTTC. As protein: CASSSYRGPQETQYF.

J is TRBJ1-6 and V is TRBV6-1; D not certain. The CDR3 totals 13 residues. The germline V gene encodes CDR1 MNHNS and CDR2 SASEGT. V lost 8 bases, J lost 8 bases, and 13 bases lay in between. CDR3: CASSRDNYSPLHF. The CDR3 DNA reads as TGTGCCAGCTCCCGAGACAATTATTCACCCCTCCACTTT.

There are a few counts of this clonotype. The rearrangement links TRBV2 to TRBJ1-6; no clear D gene. Trimming shortened V by 7 bases and J by 0 bases, and 10 bases separated the two germline ends. The CDR3 has 15 residues. Germline V CDR1 and CDR2: SNHLY, FYNNEI. The CDR3 DNA reads as TGTGCCAGCAATCGAGGGAGCTCCTATAATTCACCCCTCCACTTT. Residues: CASNRGSSYNSPLHF.

The chain has TRBV3-1 and TRBJ1-2; the D is unclear. The CDR3 covers 15 residues. Trimming took 1 base from V and 4 from J, leaving 13 bases between them. Germline V gene sequence: CDR1 LGHDT, CDR2 YNNKEL (reference sequence). This CDR3 reads CASSQATVGSYGYTF. Here the CDR3 DNA reads TGTGCCAGCAGCCAAGCGACGGTAGGAAGCTATGGCTACACCTTC.

This clonotype has only one observation. CDR3 nucleotides: TGTGCCAGCAGCTTAACTAGCGTCAATGAGCAGTTCTTC. The encoded protein is CASSLTSVNEQFF. This chain connects TRBV7-6 to TRBJ2-5; 7 bases fit TRBD2. The DNA end is more similar to TRBJ2-1, so the J call may be wrong. The CDR3 sequence is 13 residues long. Germline V gene lookup returns CDR1 SGHVS and CDR2 FNYEAQ.

CDR3 amino acids: CASSPGVGQRTDTQYF. In DNA, the CDR3 is TGTGCCAGCAGCCCAGGGGTGGGGCAGCGCACAGATACGCAGTATTTT. The chain uses TRBV7-9 and TRBJ2-3; possible D gene TRBD1, 6 bases. The V end lost 5 bases, the J end lost 1 base, and 16 bases lay between the germline ends. Germline V lookup: CDR1 SEHNR, CDR2 FQNEAQ (reference sequence). The CDR3 consists of 16 residues.

The table lists this clonotype with a few counts. The chain couples TRBV3-1 to TRBJ1-5; 8 nucleotides match TRBD1. The CDR3 length is 15 residues. Germline values: CDR1 LGHDT, CDR2 YNNKEL (reference sequence). Germline trimming cut 2 bases from V and 7 bases from J; bases unmatched to any gene: 7. As DNA, the CDR3 is TGTGCCAGCAGCCAAAAGACAGGGGCTCAGCAGCCCCAGCATTTT. Residues: CASSQKTGAQQPQHF. Full variable domain (rest looked up from reference TRBV3-1 and TRBJ1-5): DTAVSQTPKYLVTQMGNDKSIKCEQNLGHDTMYWYKQDSKKFLKIMFSYNNKELIINETVPNRFSPKSPDKAHLNLHINSLELGDSAVYFCASSQKTGAQQPQHFGDGTRLSIL.

The table lists this clonotype with a few counts. The chain recombines TRBV14 with TRBJ1-2, with unresolved D. CDR3 length equals 14 residues. Germline V gene lookup returns CDR1 SGHDN and CDR2 FVKESK. Trimming stripped 0 bases from V and 4 bases from J, with 9 bases between. The CDR3 sequence: CASSQDPTIYGYTF. The CDR3 bases are TGTGCCAGCAGCCAAGATCCCACGATCTATGGCTACACCTTC.

The table lists this clonotype with a few counts. The chain is built from TRBV6-1 and TRBJ2-5; possibly TRBD1 for D (6 bases). Deletions cut 6 bases from V and 2 bases from J, with 22 bases between. Germline values: CDR1 MNHNS, CDR2 SASEGT. This CDR3 region has 17 residues. DNA for the CDR3: TGTGCCAGCAGACCGCTTAACTTGGACAGACAACAAGAGACCCAGTACTTC. Its protein product is CASRPLNLDRQQETQYF.

This chain uses TRBV11-2 with TRBJ2-2; D is possibly TRBD2 (5 bases). This CDR3 spans 16 amino acids. CDR1 is SGHAT, CDR2 FQNNGV, per germline. V shed 2 bases and J shed 2 bases, with 12 bases lying between them. CDR3 protein: CASSLRRSSNTGELFF. In DNA form, the CDR3 reads TGTGCCAGCAGCTTACGGAGGAGTTCTAACACCGGGGAGCTGTTTTTT. The complete variable domain, with remaining parts taken from reference TRBV11-2 and TRBJ2-2, reads EAGVAQSPRYKIIEKRQSVAFWCNPISGHATLYWYQQILGQGPKLLIQFQNNGVVDDSQLPKDRFSAERLKGVDSTLKIQPAKLEDSAVYLCASSLRRSSNTGELFFGEGSRLTVL.

This clonotype occurred a few times. V usage is TRBV7-9 and J usage is TRBJ2-1; TRBD2 matches 14 bases. The CDR3 consists of 15 residues. With 4 bases clipped from V and 8 bases from J, the junction kept 4 bases outside the gene matches. Germline CDR1 SEHNR, CDR2 FQNEAQ (reference sequence). The CDR3 bases are TGTGCCAGCAGCTCCAGACTAGCGGGAGGGGATGAGCAGTTCTTC. Translating gives CASSSRLAGGDEQFF.

The chain couples TRBV5-1 to TRBJ1-1; D remains unclear. The CDR3 spans 15 residues. Germline loops: CDR1 SGHRS, CDR2 YFSETQ. V was pared by 4 bases and J by 0 bases, with 13 bases between. CDR3 bases: TGCGCCAGCAGCCCCCGAGCTGGGATGAACACTGAAGCTTTCTTT. This sequence encodes CASSPRAGMNTEAFF. Using reference TRBV5-1 and TRBJ1-1 for the parts outside the CDR3, the full variable domain is KAGVTQTPRYLIKTRGQQVTLSCSPISGHRSVSWYQQTPGQGLQFLFEYFSETQRNKGNFPGRFSGRQFSNSRSEMNVSTLELGDSALYLCASSPRAGMNTEAFFGQGTRLTVV.

The chain links TRBV4-1 to TRBJ2-4; 16 bases map to TRBD2. J was trimmed by 2 bases and V by 4 bases; bases with no gene match: 5. CDR3 length equals 18 residues. CDR1 is MGHRA and CDR2 is YSYEKL in the germline V gene. Here the CDR3 DNA reads TGCGCCAGCAGCCCGGGACTAGCGGGAGGGCGCACCAAAAACATTCAGTACTTC. Translating it yields CASSPGLAGGRTKNIQYF.

The sample holds a few counts of this clonotype. CDR3 nucleotides: TGTGCCAGCAGTTACTCGTTACCCCAGCCCCAGCATTTT. As protein: CASSYSLPQPQHF. This chain connects TRBV6-5 to TRBJ1-5; D ambiguous. The germline gives CDR1 MNHEY, CDR2 SVGAGI. This CDR3 region has 13 residues. V shed 0 bases and J shed 7 bases, with 7 bases lying between them.

The table lists this clonotype with a few counts. J is TRBJ1-1 and V is TRBV2, with 8 bases aligning to TRBD1. Losses at the gene ends were 1 base for V and 6 bases for J; bases not matched to a gene: 7. Germline CDR1 SNHLY, CDR2 FYNNEI. This CDR3 has 15 residues. CDR3 coding DNA: TGTGCCAGCAGTGAAGGGGGCAGGGGGCCTCCTGAAGCTTTCTTT. This sequence encodes CASSEGGRGPPEAFF.

This clonotype was seen just once. V usage is TRBV20-1 and J usage is TRBJ2-5, with TRBD2 matching 7 bases. This CDR3 contains 12 residues. Trimming removed 7 bases from V and 1 base from J; junction bases left unmatched: 3. The germline V gene has CDR1 DFQATT and CDR2 SNEGSKA (reference sequence). The CDR3 coding sequence is TGCAGTGTACGGGAGGTCCAAGAGACCCAGTACTTC. Encoded protein: CSVREVQETQYF.

Regarding this clonotype: The conserved phenylalanine or tryptophan is not found at the CDR3 terminus, so this likely reflects a read error. V gene TRBV12-3 or TRBV12-4 combines with J gene TRBJ2-2; TRBD1 might be the D (5 bases). V dropped 7 bases and J dropped 4 bases, with 10 bases sitting between them. CDR3 length: 13 amino acids. The CDR3: CASIHRGTGELFL. For the CDR3, the DNA is TGTGCCAGCATCCATAGGGGCACCGGGGAGCTGTTTCTT.

The chain employs TRBV10-3 and TRBJ1-2; D not certain. V was cut by 3 bases and J by 4 bases, with 12 bases left in between. Germline CDR1 is ENHRY and CDR2 is SYGVKD. The CDR3 runs to 14 residues. DNA for the CDR3: TGTGCCATCAGTGATACGACGAGGATCTATGGCTACACCTTC. Translating it yields CAISDTTRIYGYTF.

The V call is TRBV18, the J call TRBJ2-7, with a tentative D call TRBD2 (6 bases). V was cut by 3 bases and J by 6 bases, with 9 bases left in between. Per the germline V gene, CDR1 is KGHSH and CDR2 is LQKENI. This CDR3 has 12 residues. The CDR3 here is CASSPSGGEQYF. For the CDR3, the DNA is TGTGCCAGCTCACCTAGCGGAGGCGAGCAGTACTTC.

This chain connects TRBV29-1 to TRBJ2-5; tentative D call: TRBD1 (6 bases). There are 14 residues in the CDR3. Germline V gene lookup returns CDR1 SQVTM and CDR2 ANQGSEA. The V gene lost 3 bases and the J gene lost 4 bases, with 15 bases spanning the gap. This CDR3 is CSVDLRTAPETQYF. In DNA form, the CDR3 reads TGCAGCGTTGACCTGCGGACAGCACCAGAGACCCAGTACTTC.

CDR3 sequence (DNA): TGTGCCAGCAGCTTAAGTGGGACAGGGTTAGAGTGCGAGCAGTACTTC. Its protein product is CASSLSGTGLECEQYF. The rearrangement joins TRBV7-9 to TRBJ2-7; 9 bases are shared with TRBD1. The germline gives CDR1 SEHNR, CDR2 FQNEAQ (reference sequence). The CDR3 loop spans 16 amino acids. V gave up 2 bases and J gave up 6 bases; unmatched junction bases: 11.

In its sample, this clonotype was seen a few times. The chain uses TRBV20-1 and TRBJ1-2; 7 nucleotides agree with TRBD1. V lost 2 bases, J lost 6 bases, and 6 bases stayed unmatched. This CDR3 contains 13 residues. CDR1 and CDR2 (germline): DFQATT, SNEGSKA (reference sequence). The CDR3 protein is CSARTQGSNGYTF. DNA for the CDR3: TGCAGTGCTAGAACACAGGGGTCCAATGGCTACACCTTC.

The CDR3 DNA follows: TGTGCCAGCAGCTTAGACGGAGGGCAGCATTTT. This translates into CASSLDGGQHF. This chain links TRBV7-8 with TRBJ1-5; D gene uncertain. The CDR3 consists of 11 residues. Germline values: CDR1 SGHVS, CDR2 FQNEAQ. V was cut by 1 base and J by 13 bases, with 8 bases left in between.

This clonotype has at least ten counts. The chain combines TRBV6-1 with TRBJ1-4; D perhaps matches TRBD1 (6 bases). Germline V gives CDR1 MNHNS, CDR2 SASEGT. The CDR3 is made up of 17 amino acids. Trimming removed 1 base from V and 0 bases from J, with 12 bases in between. The CDR3 here is CASSEGVYRATNEKLFF. CDR3 DNA: TGTGCCAGCAGTGAAGGTGTATACAGGGCAACTAATGAAAAACTGTTTTTT.

The rearrangement uses TRBV5-1 and TRBJ1-1; D unclear. The V end lost 0 bases, the J end lost 7 bases, and 13 bases lay between the germline ends. This CDR3 is 14 amino acids long. CDR1 is SGHRS, CDR2 YFSETQ, per germline. CDR3 loop: CASSLASDEVEAFF. The DNA of the CDR3 is TGCGCCAGCAGCTTGGCGTCAGATGAGGTTGAAGCTTTCTTT.

To note about this clonotype: Since no conserved phenylalanine or tryptophan closes the CDR3, a read error is the likely cause. It is unclear where the CDR3 begins or ends on the DNA, so no DNA is shown, and the CDR3 is as TCRdb lists it. This rearrangement joins TRBV29-1 to TRBJ2-5; the tabulated D call, TRBD2, remains unverified against the DNA. The CDR3 sequence runs 12 residues, both termini included. The V gene's germline CDR1 is SQVTM and CDR2 ANQGSEA. CDR3 loop: CSVPGLAGAPLV.

The sample holds many counts of this clonotype. The chain is built from TRBV27 and TRBJ1-4, with D maybe TRBD1 (5 bases). V lost 5 bases to trimming and J lost 5 bases, with 18 bases between them. The CDR3 runs 16 residues. Germline CDR1 is MNHEY and CDR2 is SMNVEV (reference sequence). Written as DNA, the CDR3 is TGTGCCAGCAGTCCGGTCAGGGACGGACGAAATGAAAAACTGTTTTTT. As protein: CASSPVRDGRNEKLFF.

The chain is built from TRBV20-1 and TRBJ2-7; TRBD1 or TRBD2 may be the D gene (6 bases each). Germline V gives CDR1 DFQATT, CDR2 SNEGSKA (reference sequence). V was cut by 7 bases and J by 3 bases, with 16 bases left in between. CDR3 length equals 13 residues. The CDR3 reads CSVGGTRVYEQYF. In DNA form, the CDR3 reads TGCAGTGTTGGAGGGACAAGAGTCTACGAGCAGTACTTC.

The chain carries TRBV12-3 or TRBV12-4 and TRBJ1-5; unclear D gene. This CDR3 has 15 residues. Trimming removed 3 bases from V and 5 bases from J, with 14 bases in between. The CDR3 sequence is CASSFGLGRDQPQHF. DNA of the CDR3: TGTGCCAGCAGTTTTGGGCTAGGTAGAGATCAGCCCCAGCATTTT.